The T cell receptor (beta chain) under discussion was sequenced for a study of CD8+CD57+ T cells in acquired aplastic anemia. The overall study: CD4+ and CD8+ cells, once sorted, gave DNA averaging roughly 3.2 ug. Points from the study as a whole: Approximately 28 CD8+ CDR3 sequences were shared between patients and controls.

Concerning this clonotype: Its specificity is unknown.

Selection for sequencing was limited to patients who had shown CD8+CD57+ cell expansion by flow cytometry. The blood sampling took place in patients who had so far received no therapy. V dropped 8 bases and J dropped 4; count of bases not matched to a gene: 13. This CDR3 comprises 16 residues. Germline lookup yields CDR1 SEHNR and CDR2 FQNEAQ (reference sequence). TCR beta VDJ combinations and CDR3 sequences were profiled from genomic DNA. TCRdb re-called the reads with MiXCR, one entry per CDR3 protein. The profile shows fewer than 250,000 distinct CDR3 sequences, around half of them singletons. The source material was sorted CD4+, CD8+, or CD8+CD57+ T cells (not recorded which) from PBMCs. The clonotype was recovered from a human donor with aplastic anemia. The V gene is TRBV7-9, the J gene TRBJ1-1; 10 bases are shared with TRBD1. The DNA for the CDR3 is TGTGCCAGCGACTCCGATAGACAGGGGGCGCGCACTGAAGCTTTCTTT. Translating gives CASDSDRQGARTEAFF.